This is a list of T cell receptor beta chains from one sample in a study of blood T cell repertoires in COVID-19. Here immunoSEQ multiplex PCR was the method, and the copy in TCRdb shows in-frame clones only, minus some. The table has 220,000 or so clones, around 83% seen once. Sequencing was performed on PBMCs or T cells enriched from blood (not recorded which). The receptors derive from a woman in her forties with acute COVID-19. The CDR3 runs from the conserved cysteine through the conserved F or W. Each record gives: J gene, V gene, clone size, D gene, CDR3 length, CDR3 DNA, CDR3 protein. D genes are given only for firm matches. Expanded clones get a size class; other rows say once, few or many, or leave the size out.

TRBJ2-7	TRBV3-1/TRBV3-2	NA	NA	11	TGTGCCAGCAGCCAAGGTAACGAGCAGTACTTC	CASSQGNEQYF
TRBJ2-2	TRBV6-6	NA	TRBD1	15	TGTGCCAGCAGTACCGGGACAGGAAGGACCGGGGAGCTGTTTTTT	CASSTGTGRTGELFF
TRBJ1-2	TRBV5-1	NA	TRBD1	16	TGCGCCAGCAGCTCCTCTCCCACTGACAGGGTCGATGGCTACACCTTC	CASSSSPTDRVDGYTF
TRBJ2-1	TRBV6-2/TRBV6-3	NA	TRBD2	14	TGTGCCAGCAGTTACGGGGGGGTGACGCATGAGCAGTTCTTC	CASSYGGVTHEQFF
TRBJ1-5	TRBV4-2	NA	TRBD1	15	TGTGCCAGCAGCCAGAGGCAGGGGGGAGACCAGCCCCAGCATTTT	CASSQRQGGDQPQHF
TRBJ2-1	TRBV28	NA	TRBD2	14	TGTGCCAGCAGTGGATCCTCAAGCGGGAGATTTCAGTTCTTC	CASSGSSSGRFQFF
TRBJ2-5	TRBV5-1	NA	NA	15	TGCGCCAGCAGCTTGGATGGCAGGGAACAAGAGACCCAGTACTTC	CASSLDGREQETQYF
TRBJ2-7	TRBV27	NA	TRBD2	17	TGTGCCAGCAGTTTATACTCTCCCCGGGAGGCCCTCTACGAGCAGTACTTC	CASSLYSPREALYEQYF
TRBJ1-2	TRBV19	NA	TRBD1	17	TGTGCCAGTAGTACCGGACAGGGGAAGGAATTTGGTTATGGCTACACCTTC	CASSTGQGKEFGYGYTF
TRBJ2-3	TRBV11-1	NA	TRBD2	16	TGTGCCAGCAGCTTGTTGGCGGGGGGCCCCACAGATACGCAGTATTTT	CASSLLAGGPTDTQYF
TRBJ1-5	TRBV7-8	NA	NA	13	TGTGCCAGCAGTGCCGGGAACAATCAGCCCCAGCATTTT	CASSAGNNQPQHF
TRBJ2-3	TRBV7-9	NA	NA	16	TGTGCCAGCAGCTTACTGGGGGGAACAGGCGGAGATACGCAGTATTTT	CASSLLGGTGGDTQYF
TRBJ2-7	TRBV12-3/TRBV12-4	NA	TRBD1	13	TGTGCCAGCAGCCCCAGGGGGAACTACGAGCAGTACTTC	CASSPRGNYEQYF
TRBJ2-1	TRBV18	NA	TRBD1	13	TGTGCCAGCTCGCTTGGACAGGGGCATGAGCAGTTCTTC	CASSLGQGHEQFF
TRBJ2-3	TRBV24-1	NA	TRBD2	18	TGTGCCACCAGTGATGTGCAACTAGCGAAGATTGTTCCGGATACGCAGTATTTT	CATSDVQLAKIVPDTQYF
TRBJ2-6	TRBV5-1	NA	NA	15	TGCGCCAGCAGCTTCGGGGACTCTGGGGCCAACGTCCTGACTTTC	CASSFGDSGANVLTF
TRBJ2-7	TRBV19	NA	NA	16	TGTGCCAGTAGTTCCACCCGACAGGGGAGGGAAGGCGAGCAGTACTTC	CASSSTRQGREGEQYF
TRBJ1-5	TRBV5-8	few	TRBD1	13	TGTGCCAGCACCATCACAGGGGGTCCGCCCCAGCATTTT	CASTITGGPPQHF
TRBJ1-3	TRBV28	NA	TRBD1	15	TGTGCCAGCAGAGAAACAGGGGCCTCTGGAAACACCATATATTTT	CASRETGASGNTIYF
TRBJ2-3	TRBV14	NA	NA	15	TGTGCCAGCAGCCTCTTAGCCCCCGGCACAGATACGCAGTATTTT	CASSLLAPGTDTQYF
TRBJ2-3	TRBV9	NA	TRBD2	16	TGTGCCAGCAGCGTGGTAGCGGGGGGCAGCACAGATACGCAGTATTTT	CASSVVAGGSTDTQYF
TRBJ2-1	TRBV7-2	NA	TRBD2	15	TGTGCCAGCAGTAGGACTAGCGGGGGGTACAATGAGCAGTTCTTC	CASSRTSGGYNEQFF
TRBJ1-6	TRBV30	NA	NA	14	TGTGCCTCAACAGGGAGCTCCTATAATTCACCCCTCCACTTT	CASTGSSYNSPLHF
TRBJ1-6	TRBV9	once	TRBD1	15	TGTGCCAGCAGCGCGCGGACAGGGACTAATTCACCCCTCCACTTT	CASSARTGTNSPLHF
TRBJ1-2	TRBV7-2	few	TRBD1	14	TGTGCCAGCAGCTTCTGGCAGGGGGCAGGGGGCTACACCTTC	CASSFWQGAGGYTF
TRBJ1-2	TRBV6-4	many	TRBD1	14	TGTGCCAGCAGCCCAGGGGGACAGCCCTATGGCTACACCTTC	CASSPGGQPYGYTF
TRBJ2-7	TRBV6-5	NA	NA	14	TGTGCCAGCAGTTACTCAGCCAACTCCTACGAGCAGTACTTC	CASSYSANSYEQYF
TRBJ1-5	TRBV19	NA	NA	15	TGTGCCAGTAGTATAGTTGCGGGGGCAGGCCAGCCCCAGCATTTT	CASSIVAGAGQPQHF
TRBJ1-5	TRBV28	NA	NA	15	TGTGCCAGCAGTTTAGGGGGGGACGGCAATCAGCCCCAGCATTTT	CASSLGGDGNQPQHF
TRBJ2-7	TRBV30	NA	TRBD2	15	TGTGCCTGGAGGAAGACTAGCCTCAGCTCCTACGAGCAGTACTTC	CAWRKTSLSSYEQYF
TRBJ1-5	TRBV6-5	NA	NA	13	TGTGCCGCCCAAACGGGGTTAACTCAGCCCCAGCATTTT	CAAQTGLTQPQHF
TRBJ1-1	TRBV4-1	NA	TRBD1	15	TGCGCCAGCAGCCAATCGGGACAGGGGCTCACTGAAGCTTTCTTT	CASSQSGQGLTEAFF
TRBJ1-5	TRBV21-1	NA	NA	16	TGTGCCAGCAGCAATGAACCAGGGCCAAGCAATCAGCCCCAGCATTTT	CASSNEPGPSNQPQHF
TRBJ2-5	TRBV29-1	NA	TRBD2	15	TGCAGCGTTGGGAGAGCGGGAGGGCCTGGAGAGACCCAGTACTTC	CSVGRAGGPGETQYF
TRBJ2-3	TRBV4-1	NA	TRBD2	16	TGCGCCAGCAGCCAAGAGCCGAGCGGGACGATCTATACGCAGTATTTT	CASSQEPSGTIYTQYF
TRBJ1-5	TRBV19	NA	TRBD1	15	TGTGCCAGTATCGCCGGGACAGGGGGCAATCAGCCCCAGCATTTT	CASIAGTGGNQPQHF
TRBJ1-5	TRBV4-1	NA	NA	15	TGCGCCAGCAGCCCGAGGACAGTCAGACGTCAGCCCCAGCATTTT	CASSPRTVRRQPQHF
TRBJ2-7	TRBV3-1/TRBV3-2	NA	NA	13	TGTGCCAGCAGCCCAGACAACTCCTACGAGCAGTACTTC	CASSPDNSYEQYF
TRBJ1-4	TRBV9	NA	NA	14	TGTGCCAGCAGCAGGGGAGGGAACAATGAAAAACTGTTTTTT	CASSRGGNNEKLFF
TRBJ1-3	TRBV4-2	few	TRBD1	16	TGTGCCAGCAGCCATGCCGGGACAGTGGAAGGAAACACCATATATTTT	CASSHAGTVEGNTIYF
TRBJ1-3	TRBV16	NA	NA	16	TGTGCCAGCAGCCAATTATCTCTGAGCTCTGGAAACACCATATATTTT	CASSQLSLSSGNTIYF
TRBJ2-3	TRBV2	NA	NA	12	TGTGCCAGCGGAGGACTGCCGGATACGCAGTATTTT	CASGGLPDTQYF